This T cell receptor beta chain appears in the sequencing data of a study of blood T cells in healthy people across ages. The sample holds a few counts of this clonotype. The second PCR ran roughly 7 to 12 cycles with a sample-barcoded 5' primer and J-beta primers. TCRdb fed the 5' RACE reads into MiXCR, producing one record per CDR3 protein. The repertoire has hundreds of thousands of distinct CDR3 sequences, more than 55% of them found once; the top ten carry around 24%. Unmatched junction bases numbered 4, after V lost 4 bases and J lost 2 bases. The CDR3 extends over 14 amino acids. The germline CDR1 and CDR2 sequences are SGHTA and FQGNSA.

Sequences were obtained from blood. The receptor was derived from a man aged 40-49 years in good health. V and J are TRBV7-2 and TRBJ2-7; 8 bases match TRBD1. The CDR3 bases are TGTGCCAGCAGCTCTTCAGGGGGCCCCTACGAGCAGTACTTC. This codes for CASSSSGGPYEQYF.